Sequencing of this T cell receptor beta chain was carried out in a study of blood T cell repertoires in COVID-19. Study summary: COVID-19 samples collected from the United States, Italy and Spain covered acute and convalescent phases.

V was clipped by 4 bases and J by 5 bases, with 12 bases between them. The CDR3 loop spans 13 amino acids. The germline V gene has CDR1 SGHRS and CDR2 YFSETQ. Original analysis: It was from reference gene primer amplification that nucleated cell counts were estimated. Generated by immunoSEQ multiplex PCR, the TCRdb table keeps only in-frame clones and is missing some. The V and J calls and clone size were taken over from that table, and D and trimming were inferred from the DNA. The sample has under 250,000 clones; about 94% are singletons. Enrolled during active infection, Seattle patients were then followed longitudinally.

The V and J genes are TRBV5-1 and TRBJ2-5; TRBD1 is a possible D gene (6 bases). The sample comprised peripheral blood. The source of this sequence is a man aged 60-69 years with COVID-19, enrolled during active disease. The CDR3 coding sequence is TGCGCCAGCAGCACACAGGGTGAGGAGACCCAGTACTTC. Translation gives CASSTQGEETQYF.